A selection of T cell receptor beta chains follows, all from one sample in a study of OX40 agonist ivuxolimab in advanced cancers. The repertoire was sequenced with immunoSEQ multiplex PCR; TCRdb's copy has only in-frame clones and lacks some. The table records tens of thousands of clones, approximately 91% of them present only once. This specimen was CD4+ or CD8+ T cells sorted from blood, taken in a trial of the OX40 agonist ivuxolimab. Every receptor here comes from an adult with an advanced solid tumor such as melanoma, head and neck, liver or kidney cancer. Each CDR3 is given with its conserved first and last residue. Fields, in order: CDR3 protein, CDR3 DNA, D gene, clone size, J gene, V gene. D genes are given only for firm matches. For some rows the clone size is stated as once, few or many, or as a class when expanded; others skip it.

CDR3: CASSLVGGREKLFF
DNA: TGCGCCAGCAGCTTGGTAGGGGGTAGGGAAAAACTGTTTTTT
D: .
size: .
J: TRBJ1-4
V: TRBV5-1

CDR3: CASSLRYNEQFF
DNA: TGTGCCAGCAGTTTAAGGTACAATGAGCAGTTCTTC
D: .
size: .
J: TRBJ2-1
V: TRBV27

CDR3: CASSSTGPNQPQHF
DNA: TGTGCCAGCAGTTCGACAGGCCCCAATCAGCCCCAGCATTTT
D: .
size: .
J: TRBJ1-5
V: TRBV6-1

CDR3: CASSMGQTIEAFF
DNA: TGTGCCAGCAGCATGGGACAGACAATTGAAGCTTTCTTT
D: TRBD1
size: few
J: TRBJ1-1
V: TRBV7-8

CDR3: CASTVGLADTYEQYF
DNA: TGTGCCAGCACCGTAGGACTAGCGGATACCTACGAGCAGTACTTC
D: TRBD2
size: .
J: TRBJ2-7
V: TRBV5-6

CDR3: CASSPPFASYNEQFF
DNA: TGTGCCAGCTCACCACCTTTCGCCTCCTACAATGAGCAGTTCTTC
D: .
size: .
J: TRBJ2-1
V: TRBV18

CDR3: CASSYTRNQPQHF
DNA: TGTGCCAGCAGTTACACCCGGAATCAGCCCCAGCATTTT
D: .
size: .
J: TRBJ1-5
V: TRBV6-5

CDR3: CASSRTAYEQYF
DNA: TGTGCCAGCAGTCGGACAGCCTACGAGCAGTACTTC
D: .
size: .
J: TRBJ2-7
V: TRBV28

CDR3: CASGLQLAGKTDTQYF
DNA: TGTGCTAGTGGTTTGCAGCTAGCGGGTAAGACAGATACGCAGTATTTT
D: TRBD2
size: .
J: TRBJ2-3
V: TRBV12-5

CDR3: CARSRTWRGQPQHF
DNA: TGTGCCAGAAGCAGGACATGGAGAGGTCAGCCCCAGCATTTT
D: .
size: .
J: TRBJ1-5
V: TRBV5-3

CDR3: CASSLAGDPYNEQFF
DNA: TGTGCCAGCAGCTTAGCCGGGGATCCCTACAATGAGCAGTTCTTC
D: .
size: .
J: TRBJ2-1
V: TRBV7-2

CDR3: CASSQFYEQYF
DNA: TGTGCCAGCAGTCAGTTCTACGAGCAGTACTTC
D: .
size: .
J: TRBJ2-7
V: TRBV28

CDR3: CASYPQGAGGELFF
DNA: TGTGCCAGCTACCCCCAGGGGGCAGGCGGGGAGCTGTTTTTT
D: TRBD1
size: .
J: TRBJ2-2
V: TRBV6-5

CDR3: CASSLGGIYNEQFF
DNA: TGTGCCAGCAGCTTAGGTGGTATCTACAATGAGCAGTTCTTC
D: .
size: .
J: TRBJ2-1
V: TRBV11-3

CDR3: CASSHGAHSGANVLTF
DNA: TGTGCCAGCTCCCACGGGGCGCACTCTGGGGCCAACGTCCTGACTTTC
D: .
size: .
J: TRBJ2-6
V: TRBV18

CDR3: CASSPGQKNTEAFF
DNA: TGTGCCAGCAGCCCGGGACAGAAGAACACTGAAGCTTTCTTT
D: TRBD1
size: .
J: TRBJ1-1
V: TRBV7-9

CDR3: CATKQGDYGYTF
DNA: TGTGCGACCAAACAGGGAGACTATGGCTACACCTTC
D: .
size: .
J: TRBJ1-2
V: TRBV6-5

CDR3: CASSLQGVEQPQHF
DNA: TGTGCCAGCAGCCTACAGGGTGTTGAGCAGCCCCAGCATTTT
D: .
size: .
J: TRBJ1-5
V: TRBV2

CDR3: CASINPRDREAFF
DNA: TGTGCCAGCATCAACCCTCGGGACAGGGAAGCTTTCTTT
D: TRBD1
size: .
J: TRBJ1-1
V: TRBV6-1

CDR3: CASSIIHLTYEQYF
DNA: TGTGCCAGTAGTATTATTCACCTAACCTACGAGCAGTACTTC
D: .
size: few
J: TRBJ2-7
V: TRBV19

CDR3: CASSFGFSGANVLTF
DNA: TGTGCCAGCAGTTTTGGTTTCTCTGGGGCCAACGTCCTGACTTTC
D: .
size: .
J: TRBJ2-6
V: TRBV6-5

CDR3: CASSLHGTSGSWAKNIQYF
DNA: TGCGCCAGCAGCCTCCACGGGACTAGCGGGAGCTGGGCCAAAAACATTCAGTACTTC
D: TRBD2
size: .
J: TRBJ2-4
V: TRBV4-3

CDR3: CASSFSGANVLTF
DNA: TGTGCCAGCAGTTTTTCTGGGGCCAACGTCCTGACTTTC
D: .
size: .
J: TRBJ2-6
V: TRBV27

CDR3: CASSPERGLGNTIYF
DNA: TGTGCCAGCAGCCCAGAAAGAGGGCTTGGAAACACCATATATTTT
D: .
size: .
J: TRBJ1-3
V: TRBV7-9

CDR3: CASSRGGSDTEAFF
DNA: TGTGCCAGCAGCCGCGGGGGGAGCGACACTGAAGCTTTCTTT
D: .
size: .
J: TRBJ1-1
V: TRBV7-2

CDR3: CASTPGRGTEAFF
DNA: TGTGCCAGCACTCCAGGGCGTGGCACTGAAGCTTTCTTT
D: .
size: .
J: TRBJ1-1
V: TRBV28

CDR3: CSVASGGSLNTGELFF
DNA: TGCAGCGTGGCGTCAGGGGGCTCGTTGAACACCGGGGAGCTGTTTTTT
D: TRBD1
size: .
J: TRBJ2-2
V: TRBV29-1

CDR3: CASSLGRLDSPLHF
DNA: TGCGCCAGCAGCCTTGGCAGGCTGGATTCACCCCTCCACTTT
D: .
size: .
J: TRBJ1-6
V: TRBV4-1

CDR3: CATNFWGRINYGYTF
DNA: TGTGCCACCAACTTTTGGGGGCGGATCAACTATGGCTACACCTTC
D: .
size: few
J: TRBJ1-2
V: TRBV21-1

CDR3: CASSPQSGVSYNEQFF
DNA: TGTGCCAGCAGCCCTCAGTCGGGCGTCTCCTACAATGAGCAGTTCTTC
D: .
size: .
J: TRBJ2-1
V: TRBV7-3

CDR3: CASSHGNSNQPQHF
DNA: TGTGCCAGTAGTCACGGGAATAGCAATCAGCCCCAGCATTTT
D: .
size: .
J: TRBJ1-5
V: TRBV19

CDR3: CASSSRTNQPQHF
DNA: TGTGCCAGCAGTTCCCGGACCAATCAGCCCCAGCATTTT
D: .
size: .
J: TRBJ1-5
V: TRBV6-5

CDR3: CASSWGLAGGTGELFF
DNA: TGTGCCAGCAGCTGGGGACTAGCGGGAGGAACCGGGGAGCTGTTTTTT
D: TRBD2
size: .
J: TRBJ2-2
V: TRBV7-2

CDR3: CASSGGQGVNTGELFF
DNA: TGTGCCAGCAGCGGAGGACAGGGAGTCAACACCGGGGAGCTGTTTTTT
D: TRBD1
size: once
J: TRBJ2-2
V: TRBV9

CDR3: CASSLWSLDRSSYEQYF
DNA: TGTGCCAGCAGTTTATGGTCCCTCGACAGGAGCTCCTACGAGCAGTACTTC
D: .
size: .
J: TRBJ2-7
V: TRBV28

CDR3: CASSSLAPLDNEQFF
DNA: TGTGCCAGCAGCTCGCTAGCCCCCCTAGACAATGAGCAGTTCTTC
D: .
size: .
J: TRBJ2-1
V: TRBV5-5

CDR3: CASSLELAGTYEQYF
DNA: TGTGCCAGCAGCTTAGAACTAGCGGGAACCTACGAGCAGTACTTC
D: TRBD2
size: .
J: TRBJ2-7
V: TRBV11-3

CDR3: CASSVTWSTDTQYF
DNA: TGTGCCAGCAGCGTAACTTGGAGCACAGATACGCAGTATTTT
D: .
size: .
J: TRBJ2-3
V: TRBV9

CDR3: CASSESKLGFTNEKLFF
DNA: TGTGCCAGCAGTGAATCCAAACTGGGGTTCACTAATGAAAAACTGTTTTTT
D: .
size: .
J: TRBJ1-4
V: TRBV6-1

CDR3: CASSLVPGGNTIYF
DNA: TGTGCCAGCAGCTTAGTCCCGGGTGGAAACACCATATATTTT
D: .
size: .
J: TRBJ1-3
V: TRBV7-6

CDR3: CASSYSGEETQYF
DNA: TGTGCCAGCAGTTATTCCGGGGAAGAGACCCAGTACTTC
D: .
size: .
J: TRBJ2-5
V: TRBV6-9

CDR3: CASSGTANTEAFF
DNA: TGTGCCAGCAGCGGGACAGCTAACACTGAAGCTTTCTTT
D: TRBD1
size: .
J: TRBJ1-1
V: TRBV28

CDR3: CASSWRRPISGNTIYF
DNA: TGTGCCAGCAGTTGGAGGAGGCCGATCTCTGGAAACACCATATATTTT
D: .
size: .
J: TRBJ1-3
V: TRBV6-5

CDR3: CASRGPGQETQYF
DNA: TGTGCCAGCAGGGGTCCGGGCCAAGAGACCCAGTACTTC
D: .
size: .
J: TRBJ2-5
V: TRBV2

CDR3: CASSYGVNEKLFF
DNA: TGTGCCAGCAGTTACGGCGTTAATGAAAAACTGTTTTTT
D: .
size: once
J: TRBJ1-4
V: TRBV6-5

CDR3: CSARSGETQYF
DNA: TGCAGTGCTAGATCGGGGGAGACCCAGTACTTC
D: .
size: .
J: TRBJ2-5
V: TRBV20-1

CDR3: CAISEGQTSREADTQYF
DNA: TGTGCCATCAGTGAGGGCCAGACTAGCCGGGAAGCAGATACGCAGTATTTT
D: TRBD2
size: .
J: TRBJ2-3
V: TRBV10-3

CDR3: CASSRQGRIDEQYF
DNA: TGCGCCAGCAGCCGTCAGGGGAGAATAGACGAGCAGTACTTC
D: .
size: .
J: TRBJ2-7
V: TRBV5-1

CDR3: CASSPTGARGNTIYF
DNA: TGTGCCAGCAGCCCCACAGGGGCGCGGGGAAACACCATATATTTT
D: TRBD1
size: few
J: TRBJ1-3
V: TRBV9

CDR3: CASSEAGWPMEQFF
DNA: TGTGCCAGCAGTGAAGCGGGTTGGCCTATGGAGCAGTTCTTC
D: .
size: .
J: TRBJ2-1
V: TRBV6-1